A single sample gave rise to the 18 T cell receptor beta chains below, sequenced in a study of control samples from healthy donors and cancer patients. The protocol was immunoSEQ multiplex PCR, while the TCRdb copy is restricted to in-frame clones and leaves out a portion. The sample contains about 80,000 clones, about 90% of which appear only once. The sample taken for sequencing was blood. Receptors originate from a man in his fifties in good health.

The table lists this clone with a count of one. The J gene is TRBJ1-2, the V gene TRBV3-1 (or the pseudogene TRBV3-2); weak D call: TRBD1 (6 bases). CDR3 length: 14 residues. Per the germline V gene, CDR1 is LGHDT and CDR2 is YNNKEL (reference sequence). V was trimmed by 4 bases and J by 4 bases, leaving 13 bases between them. The CDR3 region has the DNA TGTGCCAGCAGCCCCGGAACAGGGAGCTATGGCTACACCTTC. Residues: CASSPGTGSYGYTF.

This clone was detected only once. The chain employs TRBV27 and TRBJ1-1, with 8 bases that match TRBD1. In germline, CDR1 is MNHEY, CDR2 SMNVEV (reference sequence). V dropped 2 bases and J dropped 0; count of bases not matched to a gene: 2. The CDR3 totals 15 residues. The CDR3 nucleotides read TGTGCCAGCAGTTTAGACAGGGGTTTGAACACTGAAGCTTTCTTT. Translation gives CASSLDRGLNTEAFF.

This clone is classed as medium-sized. The chain joins TRBV3-1 (or the pseudogene TRBV3-2) to TRBJ2-1, with 11 bases that match TRBD2. The CDR3 is 17 residues long. Germline CDR1 is LGHDT and CDR2 is YNNKEL (reference sequence). The ends lost 4 bases at V and 8 bases at J; junction bases unmatched: 13. This CDR3 reads CASSRQTLAGGVDEQFF. CDR3 nucleotides: TGTGCCAGCAGCCGACAGACATTAGCGGGGGGGGTTGATGAGCAGTTCTTC.

V is TRBV29-1 and J is TRBJ2-3, with TRBD2 as a possible D gene (5 bases). Trimming took 6 bases from V and 2 from J, leaving 12 bases between them. This CDR3 region has 13 residues. Per germline, CDR1 SQVTM and CDR2 ANQGSEA. The CDR3 DNA is TGCAGCGTCCACCGGACTTACACAGATACGCAGTATTTT. It is translated as CSVHRTYTDTQYF.

This clone was detected a few times. This chain joins TRBV4-1 and TRBJ2-7, with D unresolved. The germline V gene has CDR1 MGHRA and CDR2 YSYEKL. The germline V and J ends were trimmed by 3 bases and 7 bases, with 7 bases remaining between them. The CDR3 spans 11 residues. CDR3 protein: CASSHYQEQYF. DNA of the CDR3: TGCGCCAGCAGCCATTACCAGGAGCAGTACTTC.

The chain is built from TRBV6-5 and TRBJ2-7, with 7 bases identical to TRBD2. Germline V gives CDR1 MNHEY, CDR2 SVGAGI. The CDR3 is 15 amino acids. Trimming removed 6 bases from V and 4 bases from J; junction bases left unmatched: 12. The CDR3 region is CASRREGTGGYEQYF. CDR3 nucleotides: TGTGCCAGCAGGAGAGAGGGGACGGGAGGTTACGAGCAGTACTTC.

The V gene is TRBV29-1, the J gene TRBJ1-1; maybe TRBD1 (6 bases). The germline gives CDR1 SQVTM, CDR2 ANQGSEA. V gave up 3 bases and J gave up 5 bases, with 13 bases separating them. This CDR3 spans 13 amino acids. DNA for the CDR3: TGCAGCGTTGATGCAGGGGATGGGACTGAAGCTTTCTTT. It is translated as CSVDAGDGTEAFF. The full variable domain, rest sourced from reference TRBV29-1 and TRBJ1-1, is SAVISQKPSRDICQRGTSLTIQCQVDSQVTMMFWYRQQPGQSLTLIATANQGSEATYESGFVIDKFPISRPNLTFSTLTVSNMSPEDSSIYLCSVDAGDGTEAFFGQGTRLTVV.

The DNA of the CDR3 is TGTGCCAGTAGACCCAACTATGGCTACACCTTC. Amino acids: CASRPNYGYTF. The J gene is TRBJ1-2, the V gene TRBV19; no firm D call. V lost 6 bases, J lost 2 bases, and 4 bases lay in between. The CDR3 runs 11 residues. CDR1 and CDR2 (germline): LNHDA, SQIVND (reference sequence).

The chain links TRBV27 to TRBJ1-5, with 8 bases identical to TRBD1. Trimming at V came to 5 bases and at J to 7 bases, leaving 10 bases not matched to a gene. The CDR3 runs 15 residues. CDR1 is MNHEY and CDR2 is SMNVEV in the germline V gene (reference sequence). CDR3 sequence (DNA): TGTGCCAGCAGTCCCCTCGGACAGGGCCAACAGCCCCAGCATTTT. It yields the protein CASSPLGQGQQPQHF.

The V call is TRBV12-5, the J call TRBJ2-7; possible D gene TRBD1, 5 bases. Germline CDR1 LGHNT, CDR2 FRNRAP. The CDR3 has 12 residues. V lost 5 bases, J lost 2 bases, and 7 bases lay in between. The CDR3 region has the DNA TGTGCTAGTGGTCAGGGTACCTACGAGCAGTACTTC. It is translated as CASGQGTYEQYF.

The chain uses TRBV11-2 and TRBJ2-7; D not certain. CDR1 SGHAT and CDR2 FQNNGV come from the germline V gene. This CDR3 has 14 amino acids. Between the trimmed V and J ends, which lost 5 bases and 6 bases, there was a span of 17 bases. The CDR3 DNA sequence: TGTGCCAGCAGCCCCCGCGGCGGAGAATCCGAGCAGTACTTC. Residues: CASSPRGGESEQYF.

The table lists this clone with a few counts. This chain joins TRBV30 and TRBJ2-3; TRBD2 aligns across 8 bases. CDR3 length: 15 residues. Trimming removed 0 bases from V and 4 bases from J; junction bases left unmatched: 6. Germline V CDR1 and CDR2: GTSNPN, SVGIG (reference sequence). CDR3 nucleotides: TGTGCCTGGAGTGTAAAAGCGGGGGTGGCAGATACGCAGTATTTT. Translating gives CAWSVKAGVADTQYF.

V and J are TRBV19 and TRBJ2-4, with a weak D call TRBD1 (5 bases). V was trimmed by 3 bases and J by 0 bases, leaving 12 bases between them. CDR3 length: 16 residues. Germline loops: CDR1 LNHDA, CDR2 SQIVND (reference sequence). DNA of the CDR3: TGTGCCAGTAGTATGTGGACACCCGTAGCCAAAAACATTCAGTACTTC. Encoded protein: CASSMWTPVAKNIQYF.

The CDR3 reads CAWSARRAGNTIYF. The CDR3 DNA reads as TGTGCCTGGAGTGCGAGGAGGGCTGGAAACACCATATATTTT. The chain has TRBV30 and TRBJ1-3; D unclear. The CDR3 is 14 residues long. Trimming took 1 base from V and 2 from J, leaving 9 bases between them. In germline, CDR1 is GTSNPN, CDR2 SVGIG (reference sequence).

This sequence joins TRBV2 and TRBJ2-3; the D is unclear. V was trimmed by 6 bases and J by 0 bases, leaving 7 bases between them. This CDR3 comprises 13 residues. Germline CDR1 SNHLY, CDR2 FYNNEI. The CDR3 nucleotides are TGTGCCAGCAGGGCTGACAGCACAGATACGCAGTATTTT. Translation gives CASRADSTDTQYF.

The rearrangement joins TRBV19 to TRBJ1-5; D possibly corresponds to TRBD1 (5 bases). Trimming stripped 3 bases from V and 2 bases from J, with 11 bases between. This CDR3 is built from 15 residues. Germline assignment: CDR1 LNHDA and CDR2 SQIVND (reference sequence). The CDR3 region is CASSIRGEGNQPQHF. The CDR3 nucleotides read TGTGCCAGTAGTATTCGAGGGGAGGGCAATCAGCCCCAGCATTTT.

The J gene is TRBJ2-1, the V gene TRBV11-2; 11 nucleotides line up with TRBD1. CDR3 length: 15 amino acids. Germline-derived CDR1 and CDR2 are SGHAT and FQNNGV. V shed 4 bases and J 4 bases; nucleotides not matched to a gene: 3. The CDR3 DNA reads as TGTGCCAGCAGCTCCGGGACAGGGGGTTACAATGAGCAGTTCTTC. Its protein is CASSSGTGGYNEQFF. Full variable domain (remainder filled in from reference TRBV11-2 and TRBJ2-1): EAGVAQSPRYKIIEKRQSVAFWCNPISGHATLYWYQQILGQGPKLLIQFQNNGVVDDSQLPKDRFSAERLKGVDSTLKIQPAKLEDSAVYLCASSSGTGGYNEQFFGPGTRLTVL.

The V gene is TRBV7-5, the J gene TRBJ2-7. TRBV7-5 is a pseudogene. The CDR3 consists of 14 residues. CDR3 DNA: TGTGCCAGAAGGACCCAAAAGGGAACCTACGAGCAGTACTTC. Translation gives CARRTQKGTYEQYF.